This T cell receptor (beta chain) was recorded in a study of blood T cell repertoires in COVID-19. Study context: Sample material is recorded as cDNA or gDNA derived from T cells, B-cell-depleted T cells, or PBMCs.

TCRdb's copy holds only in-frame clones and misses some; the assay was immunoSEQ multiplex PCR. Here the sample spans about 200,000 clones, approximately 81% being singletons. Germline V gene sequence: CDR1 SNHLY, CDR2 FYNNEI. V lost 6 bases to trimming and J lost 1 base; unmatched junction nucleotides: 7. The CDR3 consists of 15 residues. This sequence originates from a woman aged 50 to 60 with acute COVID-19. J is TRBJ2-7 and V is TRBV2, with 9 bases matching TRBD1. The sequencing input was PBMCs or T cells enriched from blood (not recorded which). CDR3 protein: CASRRDGTGSYEQYF. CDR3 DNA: TGTGCCAGCAGGAGGGACGGGACAGGGTCCTACGAGCAGTACTTC.